This T cell receptor beta chain was identified in a study of blood T cell repertoires in COVID-19. Study summary: Acute-phase and convalescent COVID-19 samples originated in the United States, Italy and Spain. T cells, B-cell-depleted T cells, or PBMCs supplied cDNA or gDNA.

Study processing details: Estimates of nucleated cell counts were drawn from the amplification of reference gene primers. Libraries were prepared by immunoSEQ multiplex PCR; TCRdb keeps only in-frame clonotypes and omits some of them. V and J calls and clone size are copied from that table; D and trimming were computed from the DNA. Counted here are about 180,000 clones, over 80% occurring once; the ten biggest clones make up 5.5% to 8%. Followed longitudinally, the Seattle patients had been enrolled during active infection. Per the germline V gene, CDR1 is MGHRA and CDR2 is YSYEKL. The CDR3 has 16 residues. Trimming stripped 1 base from V and 4 bases from J, with 13 bases between.

This TCR derives from a middle-aged woman with COVID-19, enrolled during active disease. The sequenced sample consisted of peripheral blood. The genes are TRBV4-1 and TRBJ2-2; D perhaps matches TRBD1 (6 bases). This chain's CDR3 is CASSQVGATGTGELFF. The CDR3 coding sequence is TGCGCCAGCAGCCAAGTCGGAGCGACAGGCACCGGGGAGCTGTTTTTT.